Listed here are 8 T cell receptor beta chains from one sample, sequenced in a study of T cells after yellow fever vaccination. MiXCR, run by TCRdb on the 5' RACE reads, gives a single entry per CDR3 protein. Among about 230,000 distinct CDR3 sequences listed, about 7% were seen once. Sample: CD4+ T cells sorted from PBMCs, taken on the day of the yellow fever booster vaccination. The origin of the receptors is a man younger than 40 who received the YFV17D yellow fever vaccine.

This clonotype was recorded many times. The chain recombines TRBV5-6 with TRBJ1-6, with D possibly TRBD1 on 6 matching bases. The CDR3 is 12 amino acids. CDR1 is SGHDT and CDR2 is YYEEEE in the germline V gene. Between the trimmed V and J ends, which lost 4 bases and 16 bases, there was a span of 15 bases. In nucleotides, the CDR3 is TGTGCCAGCAGCACAAAGGGGACAATTCTCCACTTT. As protein: CASSTKGTILHF.

This clonotype was seen at least ten times. The chain uses TRBV7-9 and TRBJ1-2, with D hard to call. Deletions cut 5 bases from V and 10 bases from J, with 11 bases between. This CDR3 spans 11 amino acids. Germline V gene sequence: CDR1 SEHNR, CDR2 FQNEAQ (reference sequence). The CDR3 region is CASSPKDIYTF. Written as DNA, the CDR3 is TGTGCCAGCAGCCCGAAGGATATCTACACCTTC.

As to this clonotype: The junction departs from germline at one end; a sequencing error may be responsible. This chain links TRBV20-1 with TRBJ2-1; a weak D match, TRBD2 (6 bases). Germline V lookup: CDR1 DFQATT, CDR2 SNEGSKA (reference sequence). This CDR3 has 12 amino acids. CDR3: CSATGSYNEQLF. The CDR3 DNA reads as TGCAGTGCTACCGGGAGTTACAATGAGCAGCTCTTC.

The chain carries TRBV20-1 and TRBJ2-3; TRBD2 matches at 12 bases. CDR3 length equals 15 residues. In germline, CDR1 is DFQATT, CDR2 SNEGSKA (reference sequence). V gave up 5 bases and J gave up 8 bases; unmatched junction bases: 11. For the CDR3, the DNA is TGCAGTGCTCCCCGGACTAGCGGGACTCGGGGTACGCAGTATTTT. It codes for CSAPRTSGTRGTQYF.

The sample holds a few counts of this clonotype. This chain uses TRBV12-2 with TRBJ2-7; the table's D call, TRBD1, has no DNA check behind it. TRBV12-2 is classified as a pseudogene. This CDR3 has 15 residues. The CDR3 region is CASRSGAPSWYEQYF. In DNA form, the CDR3 reads TGTGCAAGTCGGTCCGGGGCCCCCTCTTGGTACGAGCAGTACTTC.

This clonotype was observed a few times. This rearrangement joins TRBV7-2 to TRBJ1-5; D unclear. Germline V CDR1 and CDR2: SGHTA, FQGNSA. The CDR3 runs 15 residues. V dropped 6 bases and J dropped 0 bases, with 12 bases sitting between them. CDR3 in amino acids: CASRISGNSNQPQHF. For the CDR3, the DNA is TGTGCCAGCAGAATATCGGGAAATAGCAATCAGCCCCAGCATTTT.

This clonotype was observed many times. This chain links TRBV27 with TRBJ2-1; TRBD2 is a possible D gene (6 bases). Germline values: CDR1 MNHEY, CDR2 SMNVEV (reference sequence). This CDR3 region has 17 residues. V was cut by 6 bases and J by 1 base, with 19 bases left in between. CDR3 amino acids: CASRNPSSADSYNEQFF. The DNA of the CDR3 is TGTGCCAGCAGAAATCCCTCTAGCGCTGATTCCTACAATGAGCAGTTCTTC.

In the case of this clonotype: The junction departs from the called germline gene at one end, perhaps through a read error. V is TRBV7-2 and J is TRBJ2-2; 7 positions agree with TRBD2. CDR1 and CDR2 (germline): SGHTA, FQGNSA. This CDR3 comprises 15 residues. The CDR3 DNA is TGTGCCAGCAGCTCAGCTCTCGCGGGAGCCGGGGCGCTGTTTTTT. Protein product: CASSSALAGAGALFF.